This T cell receptor (beta chain) is drawn from a study of cytomegalovirus exposure and HLA in healthy donors. Overall study: Earlier sequencing of 150 million to 200 million T cells yielded approximately 100 million unique TCR beta sequences. General study points: Within an earlier analysis, most TCR beta V segments proved productive either about 87% or about 30% of the time. Accounts indicate the classifier identified cytomegalovirus status with strong specificity and sensitivity.

PCR involved 60 Vbeta and 13 Jbeta primers. Clones were read by immunoSEQ multiplex PCR, and TCRdb kept only the in-frame ones, dropping some. The sample lists 110,000 to 150,000 clones; under 90% were seen once. With respect to this clone: The antigen remains undetermined.

The CDR3 runs to 13 residues. Germline V CDR1 and CDR2: SGHTA, FQGNSA. V lost 6 bases and J 2 bases, leaving 10 bases between the germline ends. The V and J genes are TRBV7-2 and TRBJ2-5; maybe TRBD2 (6 bases). The source material was PBMCs. The sequence derives from a boy aged 2 to 10 in good health and CMV-seronegative. CDR3 DNA sequence: TGTGCCAGCAGACGGACTATTCAAGAGACCCAGTACTTC. It codes for CASRRTIQETQYF.